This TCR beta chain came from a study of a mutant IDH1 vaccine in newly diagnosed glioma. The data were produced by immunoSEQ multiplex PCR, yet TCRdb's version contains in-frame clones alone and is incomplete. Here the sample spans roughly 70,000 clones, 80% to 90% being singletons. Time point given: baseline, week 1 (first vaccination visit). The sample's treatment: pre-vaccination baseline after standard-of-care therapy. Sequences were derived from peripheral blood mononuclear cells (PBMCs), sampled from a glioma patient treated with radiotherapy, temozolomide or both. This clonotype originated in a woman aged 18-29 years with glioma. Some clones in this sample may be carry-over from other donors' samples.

The CDR3 DNA reads TGCGCCAGCAGCTTACCGGGACAGGGGGGGGAAAAACTGTTTTTT. This gives the protein CASSLPGQGGEKLFF. The chain links TRBV4-1 to TRBJ1-4, with 11 bases fitting TRBD1. Germline lookup yields CDR1 MGHRA and CDR2 YSYEKL. The V segment lost 5 bases and the J segment 8 bases; nucleotides outside the gene matches: 7. This CDR3 is 15 amino acids long.